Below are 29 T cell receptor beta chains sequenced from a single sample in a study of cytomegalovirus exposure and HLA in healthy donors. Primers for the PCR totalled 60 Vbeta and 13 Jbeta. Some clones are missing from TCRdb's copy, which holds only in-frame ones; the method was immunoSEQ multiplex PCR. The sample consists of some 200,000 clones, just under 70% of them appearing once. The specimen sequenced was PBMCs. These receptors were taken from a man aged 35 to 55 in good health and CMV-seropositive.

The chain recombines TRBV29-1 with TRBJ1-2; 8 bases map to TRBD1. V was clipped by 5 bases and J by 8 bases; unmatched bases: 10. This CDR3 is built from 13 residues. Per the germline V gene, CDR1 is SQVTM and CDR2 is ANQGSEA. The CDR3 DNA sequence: TGCAGCGTTCCGGACAGGGAGGTAGTAGGCTACACCTTC. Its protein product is CSVPDREVVGYTF.

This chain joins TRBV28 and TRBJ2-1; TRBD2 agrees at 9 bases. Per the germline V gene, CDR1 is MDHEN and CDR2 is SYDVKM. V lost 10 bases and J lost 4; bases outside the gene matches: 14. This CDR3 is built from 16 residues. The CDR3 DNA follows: TGTGCCACCAGGGGTAGCGGGGGATATAGGTACAATGAGCAGTTCTTC. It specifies CATRGSGGYRYNEQFF. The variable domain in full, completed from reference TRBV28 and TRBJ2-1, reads DVKVTQSSRYLVKRTGEKVFLECVQDMDHENMFWYRQDPGLGLRLIYFSYDVKMKEKGDIPEGYSVSREKKERFSLILESASTNQTSMYLCATRGSGGYRYNEQFFGPGTRLTVL.

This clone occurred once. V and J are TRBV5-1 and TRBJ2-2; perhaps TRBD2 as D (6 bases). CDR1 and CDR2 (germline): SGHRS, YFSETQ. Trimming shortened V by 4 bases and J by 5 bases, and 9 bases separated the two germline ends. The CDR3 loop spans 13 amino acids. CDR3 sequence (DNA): TGCGCCAGCAGCATCCGGGGGACCGGGGAGCTGTTTTTT. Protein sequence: CASSIRGTGELFF. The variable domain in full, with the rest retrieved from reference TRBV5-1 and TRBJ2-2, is KAGVTQTPRYLIKTRGQQVTLSCSPISGHRSVSWYQQTPGQGLQFLFEYFSETQRNKGNFPGRFSGRQFSNSRSEMNVSTLELGDSALYLCASSIRGTGELFFGEGSRLTVL.

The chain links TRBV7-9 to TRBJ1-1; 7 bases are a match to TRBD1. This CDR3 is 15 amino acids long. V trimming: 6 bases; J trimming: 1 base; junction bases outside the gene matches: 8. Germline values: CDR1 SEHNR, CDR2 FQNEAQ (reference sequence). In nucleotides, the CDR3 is TGTGCCAGCAGTTATCGACAGGGTCGGAACACTGAAGCTTTCTTT. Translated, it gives CASSYRQGRNTEAFF.

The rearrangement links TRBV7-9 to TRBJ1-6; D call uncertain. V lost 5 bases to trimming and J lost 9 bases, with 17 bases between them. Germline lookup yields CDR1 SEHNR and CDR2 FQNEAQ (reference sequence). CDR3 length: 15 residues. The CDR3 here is CASSGHTTFGSPLHF. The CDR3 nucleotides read TGTGCCAGCAGCGGGCACACGACGTTCGGTTCACCCCTCCACTTT.

CDR3 protein: CASSAIGRYSYEQYF. In nucleotides, the CDR3 is TGTGCCAGCAGTGCGATAGGGAGGTATTCCTACGAGCAGTACTTC. The chain has TRBV27 and TRBJ2-7; a possible D gene is TRBD2 (6 bases). The CDR3 loop spans 15 amino acids. Per germline, CDR1 MNHEY and CDR2 SMNVEV (reference sequence). V was cut by 5 bases and J by 1 base, with 15 bases left in between.

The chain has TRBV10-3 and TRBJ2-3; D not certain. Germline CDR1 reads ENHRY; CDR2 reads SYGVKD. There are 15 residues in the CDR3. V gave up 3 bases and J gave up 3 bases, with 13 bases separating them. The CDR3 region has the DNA TGTGCCATCAGTGAAGTTTCAACACCTACAGATACGCAGTATTTT. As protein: CAISEVSTPTDTQYF.

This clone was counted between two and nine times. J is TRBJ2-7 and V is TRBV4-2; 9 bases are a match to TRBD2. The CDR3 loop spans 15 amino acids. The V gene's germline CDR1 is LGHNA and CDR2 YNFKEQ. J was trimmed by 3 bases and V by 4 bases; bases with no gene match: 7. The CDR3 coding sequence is TGTGCCAGCAGCCCCGCGCGGGGGGGCATCTACGAGCAGTACTTC. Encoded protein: CASSPARGGIYEQYF.

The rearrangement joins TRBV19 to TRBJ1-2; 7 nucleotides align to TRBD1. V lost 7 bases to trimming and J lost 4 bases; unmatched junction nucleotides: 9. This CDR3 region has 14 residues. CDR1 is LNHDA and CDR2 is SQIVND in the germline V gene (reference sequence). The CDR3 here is CASKIWGQSYGYTF. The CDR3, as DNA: TGTGCCAGTAAGATCTGGGGACAGTCCTATGGCTACACCTTC.

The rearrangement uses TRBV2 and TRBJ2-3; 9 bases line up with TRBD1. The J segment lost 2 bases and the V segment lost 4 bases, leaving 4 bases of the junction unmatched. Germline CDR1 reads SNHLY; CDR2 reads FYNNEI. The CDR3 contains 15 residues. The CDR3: CASSVGTGITDTQYF. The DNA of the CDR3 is TGTGCCAGCAGTGTGGGGACAGGGATCACAGATACGCAGTATTTT.

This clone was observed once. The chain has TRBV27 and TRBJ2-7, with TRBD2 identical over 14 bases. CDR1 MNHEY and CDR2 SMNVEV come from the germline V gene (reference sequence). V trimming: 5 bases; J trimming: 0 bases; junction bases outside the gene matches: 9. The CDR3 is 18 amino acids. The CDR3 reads CASSPKGLAGAVSYEQYF. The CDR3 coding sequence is TGTGCCAGCAGTCCCAAGGGACTAGCGGGGGCCGTCTCCTACGAGCAGTACTTC.

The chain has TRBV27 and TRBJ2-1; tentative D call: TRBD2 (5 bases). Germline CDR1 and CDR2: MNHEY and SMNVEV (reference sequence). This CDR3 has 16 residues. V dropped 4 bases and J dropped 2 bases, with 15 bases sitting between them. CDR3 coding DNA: TGTGCCAGCAGTTCCCTCCTAGCCGATACCTACAATGAGCAGTTCTTC. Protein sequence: CASSSLLADTYNEQFF.

The DNA of the CDR3 is TGTGCCAGCAGCTTAGAGAACGGGGCCTACAATGAGCAGTTCTTC. Its protein product is CASSLENGAYNEQFF. J is TRBJ2-1 and V is TRBV7-7, with D tentatively TRBD2 (5 bases). The CDR3 contains 15 residues. Germline CDR1 SSHAT, CDR2 FNYEAQ (reference sequence). V lost 1 base and J 2 bases, leaving 9 bases between the germline ends.

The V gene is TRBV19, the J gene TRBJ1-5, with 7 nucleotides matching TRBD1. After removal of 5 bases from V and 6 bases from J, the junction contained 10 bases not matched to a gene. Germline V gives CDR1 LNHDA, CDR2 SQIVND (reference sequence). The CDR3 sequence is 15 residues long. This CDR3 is CASSSPGTVGQPQHF. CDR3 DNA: TGTGCCAGTAGTTCCCCCGGGACAGTCGGTCAGCCCCAGCATTTT.

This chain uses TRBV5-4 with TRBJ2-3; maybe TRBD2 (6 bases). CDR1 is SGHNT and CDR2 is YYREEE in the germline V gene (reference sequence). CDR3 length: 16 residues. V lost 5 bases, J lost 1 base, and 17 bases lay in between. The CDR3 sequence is CASRGGGGIGTDTQYF. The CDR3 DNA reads TGTGCCAGCAGGGGTGGAGGAGGGATTGGCACAGATACGCAGTATTTT. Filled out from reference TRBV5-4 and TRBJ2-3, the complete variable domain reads ETGVTQSPTHLIKTRGQQVTLRCSSQSGHNTVSWYQQALGQGPQFIFQYYREEENGRGNFPPRFSGLQFPNYSSELNVNALELDDSALYLCASRGGGGIGTDTQYFGPGTRLTVL.

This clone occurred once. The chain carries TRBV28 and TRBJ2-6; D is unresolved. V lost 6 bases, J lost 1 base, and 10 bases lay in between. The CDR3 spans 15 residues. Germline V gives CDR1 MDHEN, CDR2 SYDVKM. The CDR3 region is CASSSMPSGANVLTF. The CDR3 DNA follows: TGTGCCAGCAGCAGTATGCCATCTGGGGCCAACGTCCTGACTTTC. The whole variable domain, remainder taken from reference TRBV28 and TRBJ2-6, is DVKVTQSSRYLVKRTGEKVFLECVQDMDHENMFWYRQDPGLGLRLIYFSYDVKMKEKGDIPEGYSVSREKKERFSLILESASTNQTSMYLCASSSMPSGANVLTFGAGSRLTVL.

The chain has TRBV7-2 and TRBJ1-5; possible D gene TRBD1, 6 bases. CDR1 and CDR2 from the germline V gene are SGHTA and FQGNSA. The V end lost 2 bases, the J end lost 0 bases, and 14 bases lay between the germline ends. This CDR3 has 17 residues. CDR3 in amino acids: CASSLSSRGNSNQPQHF. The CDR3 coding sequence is TGTGCCAGCAGCTTAAGCTCGAGGGGGAATAGCAATCAGCCCCAGCATTTT.

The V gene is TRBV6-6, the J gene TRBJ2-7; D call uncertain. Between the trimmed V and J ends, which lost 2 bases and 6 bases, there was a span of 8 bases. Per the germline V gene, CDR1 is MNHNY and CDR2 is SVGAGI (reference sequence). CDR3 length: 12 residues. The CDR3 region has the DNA TGTGCCAGCAGTTACGAACCGGGCGAGCAGTACTTC. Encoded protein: CASSYEPGEQYF.

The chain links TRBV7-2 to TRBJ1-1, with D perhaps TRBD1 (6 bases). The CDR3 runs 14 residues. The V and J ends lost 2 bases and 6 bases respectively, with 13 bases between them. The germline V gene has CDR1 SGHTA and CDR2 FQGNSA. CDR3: CASSLTGMGSEAFF. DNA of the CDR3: TGTGCCAGCAGCTTAACAGGGATGGGATCTGAAGCTTTCTTT. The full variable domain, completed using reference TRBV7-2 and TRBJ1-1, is GAGVSQSPSNKVTEKGKDVELRCDPISGHTALYWYRQSLGQGLEFLIYFQGNSAPDKSGLPSDRFSAERTGGSVSTLTIQRTQQEDSAVYLCASSLTGMGSEAFFGQGTRLTVV.

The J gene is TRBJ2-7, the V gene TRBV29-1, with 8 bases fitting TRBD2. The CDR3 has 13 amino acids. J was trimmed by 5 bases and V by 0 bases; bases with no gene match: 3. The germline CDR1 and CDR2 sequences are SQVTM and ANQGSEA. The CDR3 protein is CSVEDAGGDEQYF. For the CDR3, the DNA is TGCAGCGTTGAAGATGCGGGGGGCGACGAGCAGTACTTC.

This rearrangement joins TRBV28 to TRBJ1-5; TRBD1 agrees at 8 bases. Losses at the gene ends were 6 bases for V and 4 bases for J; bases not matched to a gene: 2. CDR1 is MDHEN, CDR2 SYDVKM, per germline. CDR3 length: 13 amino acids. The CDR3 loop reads CASSRTGNQPQHF. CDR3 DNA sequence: TGTGCCAGCAGCCGGACAGGGAATCAGCCCCAGCATTTT.

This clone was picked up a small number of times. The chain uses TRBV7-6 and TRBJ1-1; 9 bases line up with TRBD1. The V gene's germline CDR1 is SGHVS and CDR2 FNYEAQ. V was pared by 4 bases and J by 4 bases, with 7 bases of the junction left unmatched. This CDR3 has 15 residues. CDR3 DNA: TGTGCCAGCAGCTCCCAACAGGGGGCTGCCACTGAAGCTTTCTTT. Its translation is CASSSQQGAATEAFF.

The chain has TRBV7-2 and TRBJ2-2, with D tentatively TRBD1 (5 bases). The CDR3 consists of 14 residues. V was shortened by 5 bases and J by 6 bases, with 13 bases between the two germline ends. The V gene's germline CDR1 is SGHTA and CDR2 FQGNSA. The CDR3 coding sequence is TGTGCCAGCAGCGGACAATGGGGTGCCGGGGAGCTGTTTTTT. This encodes CASSGQWGAGELFF.

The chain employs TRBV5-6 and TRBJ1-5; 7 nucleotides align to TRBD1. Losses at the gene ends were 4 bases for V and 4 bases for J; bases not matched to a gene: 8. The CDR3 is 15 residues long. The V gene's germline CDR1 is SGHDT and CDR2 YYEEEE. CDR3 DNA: TGTGCCAGCAGCAACTGGGGACAGAAGAATCAGCCCCAGCATTTT. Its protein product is CASSNWGQKNQPQHF.

In DNA form, the CDR3 reads TGTGCCATCATGTGGGGCGCAGGAAATGAGCAGTTCTTC. It is translated as CAIMWGAGNEQFF. This chain links TRBV10-3 with TRBJ2-1; a possible D gene is TRBD1 (5 bases). The CDR3 spans 13 residues. Trimming removed 7 bases at V and 7 bases at J, with 14 bases between. Germline CDR1 ENHRY, CDR2 SYGVKD.

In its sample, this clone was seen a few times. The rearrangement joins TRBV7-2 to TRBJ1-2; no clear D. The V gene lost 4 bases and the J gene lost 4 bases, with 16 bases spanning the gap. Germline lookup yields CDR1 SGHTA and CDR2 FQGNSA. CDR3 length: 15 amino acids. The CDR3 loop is CASSSRRGGTYGYTF. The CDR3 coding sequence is TGTGCCAGCAGCTCGAGGCGCGGCGGCACCTATGGCTACACCTTC.

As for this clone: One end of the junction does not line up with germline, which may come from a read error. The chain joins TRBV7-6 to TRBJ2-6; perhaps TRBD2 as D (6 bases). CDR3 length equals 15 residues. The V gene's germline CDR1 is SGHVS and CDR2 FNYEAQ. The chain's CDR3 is CASSQRDSGANVLTF. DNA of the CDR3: TGTGCCAGCAGCCAAAGGGACTCTGGGGCCAACGTCCTGACCTTC.

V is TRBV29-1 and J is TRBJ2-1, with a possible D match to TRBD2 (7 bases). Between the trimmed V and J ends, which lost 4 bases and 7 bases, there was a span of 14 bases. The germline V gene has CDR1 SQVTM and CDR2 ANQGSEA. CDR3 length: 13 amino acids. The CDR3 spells CSVARGAGNEQFF. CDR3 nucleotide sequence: TGCAGCGTTGCTCGGGGGGCGGGGAATGAGCAGTTCTTC.

CDR3 in amino acids: CASSSSTFLGGWTEAFF. The CDR3 DNA reads as TGTGCCAGCAGCTCGTCCACCTTCCTGGGGGGGTGGACTGAAGCTTTCTTT. The V gene is TRBV7-2, the J gene TRBJ1-1; a possible D gene is TRBD1 (5 bases). Trimming stripped 4 bases from V and 5 bases from J, with 23 bases between. Germline CDR1 and CDR2: SGHTA and FQGNSA. The CDR3 is made up of 17 amino acids.